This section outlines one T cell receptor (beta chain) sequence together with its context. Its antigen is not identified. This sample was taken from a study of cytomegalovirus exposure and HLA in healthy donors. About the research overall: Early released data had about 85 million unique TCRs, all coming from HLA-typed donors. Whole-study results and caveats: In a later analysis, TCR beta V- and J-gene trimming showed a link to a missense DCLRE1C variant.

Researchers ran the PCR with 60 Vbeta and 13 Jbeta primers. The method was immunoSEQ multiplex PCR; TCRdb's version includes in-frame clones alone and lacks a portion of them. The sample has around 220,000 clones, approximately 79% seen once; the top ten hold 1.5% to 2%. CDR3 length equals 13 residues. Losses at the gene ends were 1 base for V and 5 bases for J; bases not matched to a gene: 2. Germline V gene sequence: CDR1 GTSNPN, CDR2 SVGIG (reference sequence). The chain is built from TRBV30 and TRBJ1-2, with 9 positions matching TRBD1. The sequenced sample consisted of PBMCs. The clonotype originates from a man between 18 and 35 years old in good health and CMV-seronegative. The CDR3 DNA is TGTGCCTGGAGTGACAGGGGGCTTTATGGCTACACCTTC. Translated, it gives CAWSDRGLYGYTF. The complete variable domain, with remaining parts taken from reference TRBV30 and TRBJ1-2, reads SQTIHQWPATLVQPVGSPLSLECTVEGTSNPNLYWYRQAAGRGLQLLFYSVGIGQISSEVPQNLSASRPQDRQFILSSKKLLLSDSGFYLCAWSDRGLYGYTFGSGTRLTVV.